The 13 T cell receptor beta chains listed next were all sequenced from one sample in a study of cytomegalovirus exposure and HLA in healthy donors. The assay was immunoSEQ multiplex PCR, and TCRdb's table has in-frame clones only and misses some. The sample holds about 280,000 clones, roughly 90% seen once. The material sequenced was PBMCs. The receptors stem from a woman aged 18-35 years in good health and CMV-seronegative.

This sequence joins TRBV28 and TRBJ2-5, with 9 positions matching TRBD1. The trim removed 5 bases at V and 4 bases at J, leaving 8 bases unmatched. CDR1 is MDHEN, CDR2 SYDVKM, per germline. This CDR3 is built from 15 residues. This CDR3 reads CASSTVPGQGETQYF. The CDR3 DNA follows: TGTGCCAGCAGTACGGTCCCGGGACAGGGAGAGACCCAGTACTTC.

The V and J genes are TRBV2 and TRBJ2-5; TRBD2 might be the D (7 bases). Trimming pared 2 bases from V and 3 bases from J, leaving 13 bases between. The germline V gene encodes CDR1 SNHLY and CDR2 FYNNEI. CDR3 length equals 15 residues. The CDR3 DNA follows: TGTGCCAGCAGTGAAATCACAGGGAGGGAAGAGACCCAGTACTTC. Amino acid sequence: CASSEITGREETQYF.

The chain uses TRBV7-9 and TRBJ1-1; D uncertain. The CDR3 consists of 14 residues. V was cut by 3 bases and J by 7 bases, with 15 bases left in between. CDR1 is SEHNR and CDR2 is FQNEAQ in the germline V gene (reference sequence). CDR3 bases: TGTGCCAGCAGCTTTGACCCAGTCAGCGTTGAAGCTTTCTTT. It encodes CASSFDPVSVEAFF.

The rearrangement links TRBV11-1 to TRBJ2-1, with 14 bases lining up with TRBD2. The CDR3 has 16 residues. CDR1 and CDR2 (germline): SGHAT, FQDESV (reference sequence). J lost 2 bases, V lost 3 bases, and 0 bases had no gene match. CDR3 DNA: TGTGCCAGCAGCTTGGGACTAGCGGGAGCCTACAATGAGCAGTTCTTC. This gives the protein CASSLGLAGAYNEQFF.

This clone has a single count. The chain has TRBV4-2 and TRBJ2-5; 7 nucleotides agree with TRBD2. The CDR3 is made up of 18 amino acids. Germline CDR1 reads LGHNA; CDR2 reads YNFKEQ. J lost 4 bases, V lost 4 bases, and 18 bases had no gene match. CDR3 sequence: CASSPAWGWGGDGETQYF. The DNA of the CDR3 is TGTGCCAGCAGCCCCGCATGGGGTTGGGGAGGGGATGGAGAGACCCAGTACTTC.

V gene TRBV25-1 combines with J gene TRBJ2-2; unclear D gene. The CDR3 runs 11 residues. Germline lookup yields CDR1 MGHDK and CDR2 SYGVNS. V lost 6 bases and J lost 7, with 6 bases in between. DNA of the CDR3: TGTGCCAGCAGGGCAATCGGGGAGCTGTTTTTT. Translating gives CASRAIGELFF.

This clone was seen only once. The genes are TRBV4-3 and TRBJ2-1; 7 bases are a match to TRBD2. Per the germline V gene, CDR1 is LGHNA and CDR2 is YSLEER. V shed 6 bases and J 2 bases; nucleotides not matched to a gene: 10. This CDR3 contains 16 residues. The CDR3 loop reads CASRLRSSGPYNEQFF. CDR3 nucleotides: TGCGCCAGCAGGCTACGGTCTAGCGGACCCTACAATGAGCAGTTCTTC.

The table lists this clone with a few counts. J is TRBJ2-7 and V is TRBV27; D unclear. Trimming took 8 bases from V and 4 from J, leaving 9 bases between them. The CDR3 loop spans 11 amino acids. Germline lookup yields CDR1 MNHEY and CDR2 SMNVEV (reference sequence). CDR3 sequence: CASAREYEQYF. The CDR3 region has the DNA TGTGCCAGCGCTCGTGAGTACGAGCAGTACTTC.

The gene calls are TRBV5-6 and TRBJ1-2; TRBD1 might be the D (5 bases). This CDR3 is built from 16 residues. Trimming pared 0 bases from V and 6 bases from J, leaving 18 bases between. Per the germline V gene, CDR1 is SGHDT and CDR2 is YYEEEE. CDR3 region: CASSLGFVDRVDGYTF. CDR3 coding DNA: TGTGCCAGCAGCTTGGGATTCGTCGACAGAGTTGATGGCTACACCTTC.

V is TRBV4-3 and J is TRBJ1-2, with 8 bases matching TRBD1. This CDR3 spans 15 amino acids. Germline CDR1 and CDR2: LGHNA and YSLEER. With 3 bases clipped from V and 2 bases from J, the junction kept 5 bases outside the gene matches. The DNA of the CDR3 is TGCGCCAGCAGCCAGTCCGGGACAGGAAACTATGGCTACACCTTC. It specifies CASSQSGTGNYGYTF.

V is TRBV9 and J is TRBJ2-7, with D possibly being TRBD1 (6 bases). Trimming removed 0 bases at V and 2 bases at J, with 9 bases between. Germline lookup yields CDR1 SGDLS and CDR2 YYNGEE. The CDR3 loop spans 14 amino acids. This CDR3 reads CASSVGGGAYEQYF. CDR3 bases: TGTGCCAGCAGCGTAGGAGGGGGTGCCTACGAGCAGTACTTC. Drawing the rest from reference TRBV9 and TRBJ2-7, the complete variable domain is DSGVTQTPKHLITATGQRVTLRCSPRSGDLSVYWYQQSLDQGLQFLIQYYNGEERAKGNILERFSAQQFPDLHSELNLSSLELGDSALYFCASSVGGGAYEQYFGPGTRLTVT.

The chain links TRBV5-6 to TRBJ2-1; D uncertain. Trimming took 2 bases from V and 0 from J, leaving 12 bases between them. Looked up from germline, CDR1 is SGHDT and CDR2 is YYEEEE. The CDR3 sequence is 16 residues long. Written as DNA, the CDR3 is TGTGCCAGCAGCTTTGCTTTCCTGAGCTCCTACAATGAGCAGTTCTTC. Amino acids: CASSFAFLSSYNEQFF.

Only one count was recorded for this clone. The rearrangement links TRBV28 to TRBJ1-3; D perhaps matches TRBD1 (6 bases). The germline CDR1 and CDR2 sequences are MDHEN and SYDVKM. V lost 1 base and J lost 9, with 19 bases in between. The CDR3 spans 16 residues. This CDR3 reads CASSLFPGAVPSTIYF. Here the CDR3 DNA reads TGTGCCAGCAGTTTATTCCCAGGGGCCGTCCCCAGCACCATATATTTT.